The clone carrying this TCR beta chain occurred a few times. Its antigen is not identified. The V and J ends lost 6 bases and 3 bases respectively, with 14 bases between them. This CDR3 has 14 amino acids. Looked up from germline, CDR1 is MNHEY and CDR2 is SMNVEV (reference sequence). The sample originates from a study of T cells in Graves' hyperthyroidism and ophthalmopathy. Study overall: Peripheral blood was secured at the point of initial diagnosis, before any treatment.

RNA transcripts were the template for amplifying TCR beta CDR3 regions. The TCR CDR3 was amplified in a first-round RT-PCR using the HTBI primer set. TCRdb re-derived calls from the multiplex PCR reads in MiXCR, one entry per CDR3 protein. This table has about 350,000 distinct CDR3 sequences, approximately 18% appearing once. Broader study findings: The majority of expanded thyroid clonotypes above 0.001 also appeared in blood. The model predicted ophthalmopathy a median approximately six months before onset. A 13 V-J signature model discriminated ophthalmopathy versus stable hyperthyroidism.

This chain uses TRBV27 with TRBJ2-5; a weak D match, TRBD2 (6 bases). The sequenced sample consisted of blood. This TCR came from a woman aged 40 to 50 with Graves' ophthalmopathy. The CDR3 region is CASRRLGDKETQYF. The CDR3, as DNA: TGTGCCAGCAGAAGACTAGGGGATAAAGAGACCCAGTACTTC.